Sequencing of this T cell receptor (beta chain) was carried out in a study of OX40 agonist ivuxolimab in advanced cancers. Study at large: Every 2 weeks, patients received ivuxolimab intravenously, dosed at 0.01 to 10 mg/kg.

The CDR3 covers 14 residues. CDR1 SGHRS and CDR2 YFSETQ come from the germline V gene. Trimming cost V 3 bases and J 7 bases; bases outside gene matches: 6. A note on this clone: Its antigen remains unidentified.

Study-level results: Doses of 0.1 to 3.0 mg/kg were accompanied by clonal expansion of CD4+ and CD8+ blood T cells by week 6.

Assay used: immunoSEQ multiplex PCR; TCRdb lists only in-frame clones, some missing. This table holds 25,000 to 35,000 clones, around 84% found once. Sample: CD4+ or CD8+ T cells sorted from blood, taken in a trial of the OX40 agonist ivuxolimab. J is TRBJ2-1 and V is TRBV5-1, with TRBD2 identical over 8 bases. This clonotype originated in an adult with an advanced solid tumor such as melanoma, head and neck, liver or kidney cancer. The CDR3 loop is CASSSRGGPNEQFF. CDR3 DNA sequence: TGCGCCAGCAGCTCCCGGGGGGGGCCGAATGAGCAGTTCTTC.